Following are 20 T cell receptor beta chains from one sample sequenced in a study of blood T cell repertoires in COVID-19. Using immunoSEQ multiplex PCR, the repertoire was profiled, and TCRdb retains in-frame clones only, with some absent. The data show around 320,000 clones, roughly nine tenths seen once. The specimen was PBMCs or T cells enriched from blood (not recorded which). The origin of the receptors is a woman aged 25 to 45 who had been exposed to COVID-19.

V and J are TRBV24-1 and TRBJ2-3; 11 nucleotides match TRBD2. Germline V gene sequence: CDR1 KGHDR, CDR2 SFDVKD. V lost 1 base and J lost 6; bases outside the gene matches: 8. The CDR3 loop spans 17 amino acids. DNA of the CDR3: TGTGCCACCAGTGATTTTTGGTCTAGCGGGGGGATGGATACGCAGTATTTT. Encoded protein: CATSDFWSSGGMDTQYF.

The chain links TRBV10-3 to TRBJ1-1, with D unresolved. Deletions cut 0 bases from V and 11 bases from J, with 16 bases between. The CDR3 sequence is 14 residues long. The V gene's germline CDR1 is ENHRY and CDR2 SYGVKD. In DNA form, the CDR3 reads TGTGCCATCAGTGAGTCCTCGGCCAGACAAGAGGCTTTCTTT. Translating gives CAISESSARQEAFF.

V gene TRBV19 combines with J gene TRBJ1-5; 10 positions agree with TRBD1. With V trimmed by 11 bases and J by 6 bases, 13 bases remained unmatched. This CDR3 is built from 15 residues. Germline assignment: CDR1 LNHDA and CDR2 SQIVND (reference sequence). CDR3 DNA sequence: TGTGCCTCCAATCCCCTGACAGGGGGCAGTCAGCCCCAGCATTTT. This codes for CASNPLTGGSQPQHF.

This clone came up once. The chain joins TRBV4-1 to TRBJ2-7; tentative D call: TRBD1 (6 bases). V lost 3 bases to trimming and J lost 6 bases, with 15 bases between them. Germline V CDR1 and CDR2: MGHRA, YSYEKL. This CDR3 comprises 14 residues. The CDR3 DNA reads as TGCGCCAGCAGCCACCAGTTACAGGGTTCCGAGCAGTACTTC. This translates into CASSHQLQGSEQYF.

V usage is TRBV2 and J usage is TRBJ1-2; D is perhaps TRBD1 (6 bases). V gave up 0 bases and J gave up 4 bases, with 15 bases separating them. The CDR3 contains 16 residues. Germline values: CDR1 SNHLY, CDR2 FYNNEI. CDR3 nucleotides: TGTGCCAGCAGTGAAGCGCTTAACAGGGCGATCTATGGCTACACCTTC. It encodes CASSEALNRAIYGYTF.

CDR3 sequence: CASSIVQGNQPQHF. The CDR3 DNA reads as TGTGCCAGTAGTATAGTGCAGGGCAATCAGCCCCAGCATTTT. This rearrangement joins TRBV19 to TRBJ1-5, with D unresolved. The CDR3 spans 14 residues. V lost 1 base and J lost 2, with 6 bases in between. In germline, CDR1 is LNHDA, CDR2 SQIVND (reference sequence).

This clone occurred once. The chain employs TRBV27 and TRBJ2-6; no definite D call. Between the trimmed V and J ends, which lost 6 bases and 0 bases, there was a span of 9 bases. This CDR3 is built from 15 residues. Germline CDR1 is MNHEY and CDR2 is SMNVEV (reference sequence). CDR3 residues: CASSLESSGANVLTF. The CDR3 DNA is TGTGCCAGCAGCCTAGAATCCTCTGGGGCCAACGTCCTGACTTTC. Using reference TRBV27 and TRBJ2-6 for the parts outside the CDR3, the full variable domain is EAQVTQNPRYLITVTGKKLTVTCSQNMNHEYMSWYRQDPGLGLRQIYYSMNVEVTDKGDVPEGYKVSRKEKRNFPLILESPSPNQTSLYFCASSLESSGANVLTFGAGSRLTVL.

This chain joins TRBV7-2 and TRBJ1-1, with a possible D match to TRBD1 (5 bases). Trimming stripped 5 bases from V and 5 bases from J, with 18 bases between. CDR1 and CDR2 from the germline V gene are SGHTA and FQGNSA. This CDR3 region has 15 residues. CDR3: CASSPSRGRQTEAFF. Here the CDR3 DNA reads TGTGCCAGCAGCCCGAGCCGGGGGAGACAAACTGAAGCTTTCTTT.

CDR3 DNA sequence: TGTGCCAGCAGCCAAGAACAGGACTACGAGCAGTACTTC. This encodes CASSQEQDYEQYF. The chain carries TRBV14 and TRBJ2-7, with D possibly matching TRBD1 (5 bases). CDR1 SGHDN and CDR2 FVKESK come from the germline V gene. Deletions cut 0 bases from V and 3 bases from J, with 6 bases between. The CDR3 is 13 residues long.

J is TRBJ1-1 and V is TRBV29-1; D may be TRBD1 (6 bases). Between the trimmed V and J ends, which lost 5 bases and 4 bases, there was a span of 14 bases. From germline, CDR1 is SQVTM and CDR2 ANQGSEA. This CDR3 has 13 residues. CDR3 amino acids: CSVLYRVGTEAFF. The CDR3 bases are TGCAGCGTTTTGTACAGGGTTGGCACTGAAGCTTTCTTT.

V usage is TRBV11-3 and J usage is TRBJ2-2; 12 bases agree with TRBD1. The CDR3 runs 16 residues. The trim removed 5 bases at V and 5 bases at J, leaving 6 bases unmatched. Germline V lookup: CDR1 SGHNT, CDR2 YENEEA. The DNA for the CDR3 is TGTGCCAGCAGCGCCAGGGACAGGGGGCCGACCGGGGAGCTGTTTTTT. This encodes CASSARDRGPTGELFF.

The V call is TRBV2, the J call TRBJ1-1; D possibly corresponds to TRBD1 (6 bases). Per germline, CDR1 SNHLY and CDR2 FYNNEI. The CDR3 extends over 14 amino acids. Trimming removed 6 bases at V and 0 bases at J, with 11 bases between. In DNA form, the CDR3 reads TGTGCCAGCAGGTACAGGGCGCTGAACACTGAAGCTTTCTTT. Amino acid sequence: CASRYRALNTEAFF.

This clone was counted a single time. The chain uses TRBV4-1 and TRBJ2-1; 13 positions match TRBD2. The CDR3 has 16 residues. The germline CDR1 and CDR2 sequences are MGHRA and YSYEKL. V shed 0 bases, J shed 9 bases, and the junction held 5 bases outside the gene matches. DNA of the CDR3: TGCGCCAGCAGCCAAGACGGGACTAGCGGGGCCTTTGAGCAGTTCTTC. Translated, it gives CASSQDGTSGAFEQFF.

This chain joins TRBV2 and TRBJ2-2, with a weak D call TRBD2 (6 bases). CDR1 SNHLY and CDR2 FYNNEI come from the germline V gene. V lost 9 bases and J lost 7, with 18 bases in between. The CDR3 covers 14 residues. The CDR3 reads CASAKIDGGGELFF. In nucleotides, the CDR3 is TGTGCCAGTGCTAAAATTGACGGGGGCGGGGAGCTGTTTTTT.

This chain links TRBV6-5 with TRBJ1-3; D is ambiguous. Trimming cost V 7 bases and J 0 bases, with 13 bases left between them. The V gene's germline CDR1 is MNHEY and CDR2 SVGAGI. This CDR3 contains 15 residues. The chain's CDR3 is CASKPRRDSGNTIYF. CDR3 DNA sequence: TGTGCCAGCAAGCCAAGGAGGGACTCTGGAAACACCATATATTTT.

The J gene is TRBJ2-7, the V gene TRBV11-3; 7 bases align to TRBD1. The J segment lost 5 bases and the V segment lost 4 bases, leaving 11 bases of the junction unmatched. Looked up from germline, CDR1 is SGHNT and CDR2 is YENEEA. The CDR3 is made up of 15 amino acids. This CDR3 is CASSSPRTGNDEQYF. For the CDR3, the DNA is TGTGCCAGCAGCTCACCCCGGACAGGTAACGACGAGCAGTACTTC. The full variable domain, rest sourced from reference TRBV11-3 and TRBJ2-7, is EAGVVQSPRYKIIEKKQPVAFWCNPISGHNTLYWYLQNLGQGPELLIRYENEEAVDDSQLPKDRFSAERLKGVDSTLKIQPAELGDSAVYLCASSSPRTGNDEQYFGPGTRLTVT.

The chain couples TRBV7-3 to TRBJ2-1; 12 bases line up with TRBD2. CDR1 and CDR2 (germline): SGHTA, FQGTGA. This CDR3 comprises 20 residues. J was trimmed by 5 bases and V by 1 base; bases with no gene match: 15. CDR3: CASSLKHSGTSGWYDNEQFF. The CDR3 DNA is TGTGCCAGCAGCTTAAAACACTCCGGGACTAGCGGGTGGTACGACAATGAGCAGTTCTTC.

As DNA, the CDR3 is TGTGCCAGCAGCGGGCAGGGGGCGTATGGCTACACCTTC. This sequence encodes CASSGQGAYGYTF. The chain is built from TRBV5-6 and TRBJ1-2; 8 bases are shared with TRBD1. Germline-derived CDR1 and CDR2 are SGHDT and YYEEEE. V shed 4 bases and J 5 bases; nucleotides not matched to a gene: 4. CDR3 length: 13 amino acids.

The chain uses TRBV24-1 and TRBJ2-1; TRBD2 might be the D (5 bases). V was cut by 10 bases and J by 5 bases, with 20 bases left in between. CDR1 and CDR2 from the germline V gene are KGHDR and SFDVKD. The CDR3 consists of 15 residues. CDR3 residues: CATRGTDGGDNEQFF. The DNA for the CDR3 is TGTGCCACTCGGGGAACCGACGGTGGAGACAATGAGCAGTTCTTC.

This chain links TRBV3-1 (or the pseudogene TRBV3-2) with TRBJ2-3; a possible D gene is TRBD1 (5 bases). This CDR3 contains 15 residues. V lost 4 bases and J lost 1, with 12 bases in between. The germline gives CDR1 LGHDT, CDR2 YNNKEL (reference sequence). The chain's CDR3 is CASSRLGARTDTQYF. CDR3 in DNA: TGTGCCAGCAGCCGCCTAGGGGCCCGCACAGATACGCAGTATTTT.